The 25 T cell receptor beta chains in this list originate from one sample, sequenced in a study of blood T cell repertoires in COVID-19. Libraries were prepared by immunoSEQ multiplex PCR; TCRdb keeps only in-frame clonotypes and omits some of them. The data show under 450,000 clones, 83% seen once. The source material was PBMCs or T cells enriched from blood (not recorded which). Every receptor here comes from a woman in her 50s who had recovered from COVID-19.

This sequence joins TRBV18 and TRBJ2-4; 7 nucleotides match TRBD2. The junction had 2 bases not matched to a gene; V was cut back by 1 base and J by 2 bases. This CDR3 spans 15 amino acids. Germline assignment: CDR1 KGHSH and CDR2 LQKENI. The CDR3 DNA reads TGTGCCAGCTCACCACGCGGGGGTTCCAAAAACATTCAGTACTTC. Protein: CASSPRGGSKNIQYF.

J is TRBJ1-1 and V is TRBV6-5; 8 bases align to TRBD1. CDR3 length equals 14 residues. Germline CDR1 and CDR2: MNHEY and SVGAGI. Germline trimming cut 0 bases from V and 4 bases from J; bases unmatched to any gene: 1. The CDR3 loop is CASSYSRGPTEAFF. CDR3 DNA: TGTGCCAGCAGTTACTCCAGGGGGCCCACTGAAGCTTTCTTT.

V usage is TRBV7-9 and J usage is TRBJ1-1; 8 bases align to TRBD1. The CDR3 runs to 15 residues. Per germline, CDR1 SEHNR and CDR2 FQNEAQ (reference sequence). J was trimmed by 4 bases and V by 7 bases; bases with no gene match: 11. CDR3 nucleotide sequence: TGTGCCAGCACACCAGGGGGCCGCCTTTCCACTGAAGCTTTCTTT. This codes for CASTPGGRLSTEAFF.

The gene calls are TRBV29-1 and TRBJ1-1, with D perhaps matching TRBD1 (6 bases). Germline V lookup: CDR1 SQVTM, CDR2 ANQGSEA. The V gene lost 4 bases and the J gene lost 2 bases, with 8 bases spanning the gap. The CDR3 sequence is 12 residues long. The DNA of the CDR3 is TGCAGCGTTGCGACAGGTAACACTGAAGCTTTCTTT. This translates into CSVATGNTEAFF.

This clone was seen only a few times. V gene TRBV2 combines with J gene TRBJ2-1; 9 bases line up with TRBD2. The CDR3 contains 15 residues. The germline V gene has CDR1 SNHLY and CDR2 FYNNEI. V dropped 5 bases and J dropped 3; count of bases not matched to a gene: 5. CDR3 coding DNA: TGTGCCAGCAGTTCTCTAGCGGGACTCTACAATGAGCAGTTCTTC. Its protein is CASSSLAGLYNEQFF.

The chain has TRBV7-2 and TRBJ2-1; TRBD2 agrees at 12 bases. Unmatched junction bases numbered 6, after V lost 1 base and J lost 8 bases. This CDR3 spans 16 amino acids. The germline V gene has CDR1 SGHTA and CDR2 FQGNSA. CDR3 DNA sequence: TGTGCCAGCAGCTTAGTGGCTAGCGGGGGGGCTGATGAGCAGTTCTTC. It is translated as CASSLVASGGADEQFF.

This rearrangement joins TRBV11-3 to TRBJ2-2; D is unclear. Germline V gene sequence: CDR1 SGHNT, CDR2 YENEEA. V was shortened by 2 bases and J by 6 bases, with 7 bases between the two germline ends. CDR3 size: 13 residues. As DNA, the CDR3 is TGTGCCAGCAGCTTACGTGAGGCCGGGGAGCTGTTTTTT. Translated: CASSLREAGELFF.

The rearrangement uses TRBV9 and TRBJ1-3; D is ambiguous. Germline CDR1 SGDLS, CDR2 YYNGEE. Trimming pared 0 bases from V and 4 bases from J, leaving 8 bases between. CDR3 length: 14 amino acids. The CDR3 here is CASSVATPGNTIYF. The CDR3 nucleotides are TGTGCCAGCAGCGTAGCTACCCCGGGAAACACCATATATTTT.

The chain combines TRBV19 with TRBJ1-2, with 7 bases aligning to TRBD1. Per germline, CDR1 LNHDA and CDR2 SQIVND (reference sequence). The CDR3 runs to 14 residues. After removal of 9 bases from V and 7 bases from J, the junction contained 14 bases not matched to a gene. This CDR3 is CASKPGQNYAGYTF. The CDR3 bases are TGTGCCAGCAAACCGGGACAGAATTATGCTGGCTACACCTTC.

Here the CDR3 reads CASSYAGSGANVLTF. The CDR3, as DNA: TGTGCCAGCAGTTACGCCGGCTCTGGGGCCAACGTCCTGACTTTC. The V and J genes are TRBV6-2 or TRBV6-3 and TRBJ2-6, with D uncertain. Germline CDR1 reads MNHEY; CDR2 reads SVGEGT. The CDR3 sequence is 15 residues long. V lost 2 bases to trimming and J lost 0 bases, with 5 bases between them.

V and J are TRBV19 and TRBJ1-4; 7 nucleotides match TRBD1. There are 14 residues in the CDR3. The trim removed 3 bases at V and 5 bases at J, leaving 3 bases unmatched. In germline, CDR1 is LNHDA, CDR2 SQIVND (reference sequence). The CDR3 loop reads CASSIGTANEKLFF. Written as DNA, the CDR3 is TGTGCCAGTAGTATCGGGACAGCCAATGAAAAACTGTTTTTT.

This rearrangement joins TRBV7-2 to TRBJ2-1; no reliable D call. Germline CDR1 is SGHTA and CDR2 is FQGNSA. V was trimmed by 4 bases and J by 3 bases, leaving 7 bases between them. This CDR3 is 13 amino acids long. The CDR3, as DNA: TGTGCCAGCAGCTCCCAGCGCTACAATGAGCAGTTCTTC. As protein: CASSSQRYNEQFF. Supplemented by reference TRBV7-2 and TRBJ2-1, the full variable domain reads GAGVSQSPSNKVTEKGKDVELRCDPISGHTALYWYRQSLGQGLEFLIYFQGNSAPDKSGLPSDRFSAERTGGSVSTLTIQRTQQEDSAVYLCASSSQRYNEQFFGPGTRLTVL.

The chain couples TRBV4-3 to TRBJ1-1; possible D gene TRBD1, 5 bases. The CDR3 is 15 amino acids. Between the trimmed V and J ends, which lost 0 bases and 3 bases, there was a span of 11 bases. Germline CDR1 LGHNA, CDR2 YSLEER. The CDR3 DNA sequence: TGCGCCAGCAGCCAAGATATGCCGGGGGACACTGAAGCTTTCTTT. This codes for CASSQDMPGDTEAFF.

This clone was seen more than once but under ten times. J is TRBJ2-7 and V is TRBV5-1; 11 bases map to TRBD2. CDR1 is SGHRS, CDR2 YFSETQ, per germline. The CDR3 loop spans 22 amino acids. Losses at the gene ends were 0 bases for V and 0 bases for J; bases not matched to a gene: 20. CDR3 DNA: TGCGCCAGCAGCTTGGCCTCAGGAGATACCGGGACTAGCGGTCGCTTCTCCTACGAGCAGTACTTC. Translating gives CASSLASGDTGTSGRFSYEQYF.

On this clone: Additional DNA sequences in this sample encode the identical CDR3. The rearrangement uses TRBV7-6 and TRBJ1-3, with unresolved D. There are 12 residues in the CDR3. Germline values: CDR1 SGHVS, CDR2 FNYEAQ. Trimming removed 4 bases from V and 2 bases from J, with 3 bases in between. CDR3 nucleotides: TGTGCCAGCAGCTCCGCTGGAAACACCATATATTTT. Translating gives CASSSAGNTIYF.

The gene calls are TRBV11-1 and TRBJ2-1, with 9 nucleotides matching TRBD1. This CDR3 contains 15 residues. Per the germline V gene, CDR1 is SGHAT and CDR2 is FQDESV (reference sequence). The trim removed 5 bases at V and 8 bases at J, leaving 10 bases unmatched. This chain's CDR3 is CASSRRDRVMYEQFF. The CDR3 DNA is TGTGCCAGCAGCAGGCGGGACAGGGTGATGTATGAGCAGTTCTTC.

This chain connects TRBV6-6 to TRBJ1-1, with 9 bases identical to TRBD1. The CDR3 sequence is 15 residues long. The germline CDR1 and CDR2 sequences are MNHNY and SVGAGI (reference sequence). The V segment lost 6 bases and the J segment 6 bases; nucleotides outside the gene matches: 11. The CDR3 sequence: CASRTLQGARAEAFF. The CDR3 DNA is TGTGCCAGCAGAACACTACAGGGGGCGCGGGCTGAAGCTTTCTTT.

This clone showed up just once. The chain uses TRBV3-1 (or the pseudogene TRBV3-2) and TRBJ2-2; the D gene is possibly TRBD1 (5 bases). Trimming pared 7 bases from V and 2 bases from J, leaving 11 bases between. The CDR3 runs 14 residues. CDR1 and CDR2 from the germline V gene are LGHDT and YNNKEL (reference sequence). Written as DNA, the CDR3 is TGTGCCAGCACGCGGACAAGCAACACCGGGGAGCTGTTTTTT. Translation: CASTRTSNTGELFF.

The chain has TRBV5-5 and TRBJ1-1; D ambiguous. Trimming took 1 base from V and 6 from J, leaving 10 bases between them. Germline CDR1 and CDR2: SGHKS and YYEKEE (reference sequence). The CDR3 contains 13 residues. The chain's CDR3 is CASSLLPGSEAFF. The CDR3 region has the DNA TGTGCCAGCAGCTTGCTACCGGGATCTGAAGCTTTCTTT.

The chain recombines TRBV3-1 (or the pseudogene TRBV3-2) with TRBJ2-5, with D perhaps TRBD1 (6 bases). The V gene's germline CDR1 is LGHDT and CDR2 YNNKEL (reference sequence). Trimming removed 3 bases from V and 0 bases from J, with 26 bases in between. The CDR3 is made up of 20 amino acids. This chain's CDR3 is CASSQHKRGDRYADQETQYF. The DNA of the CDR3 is TGTGCCAGCAGCCAGCACAAAAGGGGCGACAGGTACGCCGACCAAGAGACCCAGTACTTC.

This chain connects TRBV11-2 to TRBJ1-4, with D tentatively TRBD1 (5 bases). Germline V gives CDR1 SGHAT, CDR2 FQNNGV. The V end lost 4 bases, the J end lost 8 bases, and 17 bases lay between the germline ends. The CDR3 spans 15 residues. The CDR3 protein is CASSSGLRGSEKLFF. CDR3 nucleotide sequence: TGTGCCAGCAGCTCTGGACTCCGGGGGAGCGAAAAACTGTTTTTT.

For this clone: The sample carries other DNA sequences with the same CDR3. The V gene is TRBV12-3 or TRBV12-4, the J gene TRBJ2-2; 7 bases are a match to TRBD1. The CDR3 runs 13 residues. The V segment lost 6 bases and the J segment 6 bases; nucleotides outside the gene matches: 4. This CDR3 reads CASSAGGPGELFF. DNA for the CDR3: TGTGCCAGCAGCGCAGGGGGTCCCGGGGAGCTGTTTTTT.

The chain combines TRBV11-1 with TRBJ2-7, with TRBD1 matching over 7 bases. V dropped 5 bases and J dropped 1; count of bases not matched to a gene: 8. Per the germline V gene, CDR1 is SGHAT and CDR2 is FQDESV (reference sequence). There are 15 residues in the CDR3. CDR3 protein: CASSPRGRGSYEQYF. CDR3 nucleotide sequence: TGTGCCAGCAGCCCGAGGGGGCGCGGGTCCTACGAGCAGTACTTC.

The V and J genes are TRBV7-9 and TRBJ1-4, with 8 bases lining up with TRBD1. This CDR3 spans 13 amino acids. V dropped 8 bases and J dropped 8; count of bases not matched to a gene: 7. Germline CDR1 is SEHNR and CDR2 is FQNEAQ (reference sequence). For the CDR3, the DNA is TGTGCCAGCGGACAGGGAGTACTCGAAAAACTGTTTTTT. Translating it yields CASGQGVLEKLFF.

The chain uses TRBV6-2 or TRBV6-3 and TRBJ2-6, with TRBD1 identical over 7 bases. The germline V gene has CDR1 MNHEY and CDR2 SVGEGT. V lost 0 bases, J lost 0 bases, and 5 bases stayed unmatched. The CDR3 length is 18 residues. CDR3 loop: CASSYSTGKGSGANVLTF. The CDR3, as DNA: TGTGCCAGCAGTTACTCGACAGGGAAAGGCTCTGGGGCCAACGTCCTGACTTTC.